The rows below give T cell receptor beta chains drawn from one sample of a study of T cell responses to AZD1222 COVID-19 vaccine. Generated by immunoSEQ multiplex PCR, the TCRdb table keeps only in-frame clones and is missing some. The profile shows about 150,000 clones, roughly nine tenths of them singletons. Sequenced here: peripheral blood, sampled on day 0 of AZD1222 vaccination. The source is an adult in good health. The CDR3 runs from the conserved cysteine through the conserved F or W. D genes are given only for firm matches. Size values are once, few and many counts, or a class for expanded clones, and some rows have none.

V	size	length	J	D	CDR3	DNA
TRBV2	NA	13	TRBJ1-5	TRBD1	CASRDRLNQPQHF	TGTGCCAGCCGGGACAGACTTAATCAGCCCCAGCATTTT
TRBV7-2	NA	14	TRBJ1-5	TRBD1	CASSQTGGYQPQHF	TGTGCCAGCAGCCAGACAGGGGGATATCAGCCCCAGCATTTT
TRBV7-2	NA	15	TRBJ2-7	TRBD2	CASSLTWEGRYEQYF	TGTGCCAGCAGCTTAACGTGGGAGGGAAGGTACGAGCAGTACTTC
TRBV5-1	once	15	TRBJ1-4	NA	CASSLAGQGGEKLFF	TGCGCCAGCAGCTTGGCCGGGCAGGGTGGGGAAAAACTGTTTTTT
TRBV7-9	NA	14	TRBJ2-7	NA	CASSLGTSGDEQYF	TGTGCCAGCAGCTTAGGGACATCCGGGGACGAGCAGTACTTC
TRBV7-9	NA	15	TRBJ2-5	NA	CASSRRGGSKETQYF	TGTGCCAGCAGCCGGAGGGGGGGATCCAAAGAGACCCAGTACTTC
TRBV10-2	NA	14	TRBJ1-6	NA	CASSERQDNSPLHF	TGCGCCAGCAGTGAGAGGCAAGATAATTCACCCCTCCACTTT
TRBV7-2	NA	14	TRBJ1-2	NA	CASTLVVRSYGYTF	TGTGCCAGCACCCTCGTGGTTAGGAGCTATGGCTACACCTTC
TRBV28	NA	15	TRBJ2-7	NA	CASSPSRFVGYEQYF	TGTGCCAGCAGCCCGTCCCGGTTCGTCGGCTACGAGCAGTACTTC
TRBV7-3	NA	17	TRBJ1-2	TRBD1	CASSPTGGTGANYGYTF	TGTGCCAGCAGCCCCACGGGTGGGACAGGGGCCAACTATGGCTACACCTTC
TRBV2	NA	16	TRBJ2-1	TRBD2	CASSWTSGSFRNEQFF	TGTGCCAGCAGTTGGACTAGCGGGAGCTTTCGGAATGAGCAGTTCTTC
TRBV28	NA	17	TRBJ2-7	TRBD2	CASSFGRTSGRVLGQYF	TGTGCCAGCAGTTTTGGTAGGACTAGCGGGAGGGTATTAGGGCAGTACTTC
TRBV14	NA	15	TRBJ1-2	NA	CASSQDKGSHYGYTF	TGTGCCAGCAGCCAAGATAAGGGTTCCCACTATGGCTACACCTTC
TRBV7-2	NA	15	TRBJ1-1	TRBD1	CASSPRTGGDTEAFF	TGTGCCAGCAGCCCGAGGACAGGGGGGGACACTGAAGCTTTCTTT
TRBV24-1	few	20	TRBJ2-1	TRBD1	CATSDRGQGRLRDPYNEQFF	TGTGCCACCAGTGATCGGGGACAGGGAAGATTGCGGGACCCGTACAATGAGCAGTTCTTC
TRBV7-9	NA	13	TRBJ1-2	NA	CASSLTRDYGYTF	TGTGCCAGCAGCTTAACCAGGGACTATGGCTACACCTTC
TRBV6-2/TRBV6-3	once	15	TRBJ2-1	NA	CASSLQSGFYNEQFF	TGTGCCAGCAGTCTTCAAAGCGGCTTCTACAATGAGCAGTTCTTC
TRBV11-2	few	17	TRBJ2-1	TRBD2	CASSLRQTSGHYNEQFF	TGTGCCAGCAGCCTACGGCAGACTAGCGGTCACTACAATGAGCAGTTCTTC
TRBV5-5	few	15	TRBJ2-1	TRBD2	CASSLGLAGLNEQFF	TGTGCCAGCAGCTTGGGGCTAGCGGGACTCAATGAGCAGTTCTTC
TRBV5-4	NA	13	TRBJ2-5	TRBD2	CASSRGRGETQYF	TGTGCCAGCAGCCGCGGGAGGGGTGAGACCCAGTACTTC
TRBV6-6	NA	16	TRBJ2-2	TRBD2	CASSKLVAEAGGELFF	TGTGCCAGCAGCAAACTCGTCGCGGAAGCGGGGGGGGAGCTGTTTTTT
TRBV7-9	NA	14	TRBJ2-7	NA	CASSFGPGNYEQYF	TGTGCCAGCAGCTTCGGGCCCGGAAACTACGAGCAGTACTTC
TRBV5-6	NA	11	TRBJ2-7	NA	CASSLGYEQYF	TGTGCCAGCAGCTTGGGCTACGAGCAGTACTTC
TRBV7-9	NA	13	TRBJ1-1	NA	CASSPNPKGEAFF	TGTGCCAGCAGCCCAAACCCAAAAGGTGAAGCTTTCTTT
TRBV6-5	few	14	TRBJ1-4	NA	CASSTGPTNEKLFF	TGTGCCAGCAGTACAGGTCCAACTAATGAAAAACTGTTTTTT
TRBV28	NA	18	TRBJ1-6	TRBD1	CASSPYLYRDRGSSPLHF	TGTGCCAGCAGTCCTTACCTTTACCGGGACAGGGGTAGTTCACCCCTCCACTTT
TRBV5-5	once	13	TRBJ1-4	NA	CASSLFLREKLFF	TGTGCCAGCAGCTTGTTTCTTAGGGAAAAACTGTTTTTT
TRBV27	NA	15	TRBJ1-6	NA	CASSITSSYNSPLHF	TGTGCCAGCAGCATAACAAGCTCCTATAATTCACCCCTCCACTTT
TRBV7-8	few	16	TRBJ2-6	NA	CASSPGVITGANVLTF	TGTGCCAGCAGCCCGGGTGTCATTACTGGGGCCAACGTCCTGACTTTC
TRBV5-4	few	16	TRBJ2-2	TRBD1	CASSWGQGANTGELFF	TGTGCCAGCAGCTGGGGACAGGGGGCGAACACCGGGGAGCTGTTTTTT
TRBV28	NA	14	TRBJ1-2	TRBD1	CASRETGGGYGYTF	TGTGCCAGCAGGGAGACAGGGGGCGGCTATGGCTACACCTTC
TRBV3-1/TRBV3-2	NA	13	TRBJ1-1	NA	CASSLQGGQKAFF	TGTGCCAGCAGCCTCCAAGGTGGACAGAAAGCTTTCTTT